Listed below are T cell receptor beta chains from one sample, sequenced in a study of blood T cell repertoires in COVID-19. Produced via immunoSEQ multiplex PCR; TCRdb's table is partial and in-frame only. The sample contains under 200,000 clones, roughly 85% of which appear only once. The specimen sequenced was peripheral blood. The receptors derive from a man aged 55 to 69 with acute or convalescent COVID-19. Both conserved end residues are part of each CDR3. A D gene is named only where the DNA matches it firmly. The size field is filled for only some rows; it gives once, few, many or a size class.

V: TRBV24-1
size: .
J: TRBJ2-1
D: TRBD1
DNA: TGTGCCACCAGTTCTCAGGGGGCTGTCTCCTACAATGAGCAGTTCTTC
CDR3: CATSSQGAVSYNEQFF

V: TRBV24-1
size: .
J: TRBJ2-1
D: TRBD2
DNA: TGTGCCACCAGTGAGACTAGCGGGAGGTATGAGCAGTTCTTC
CDR3: CATSETSGRYEQFF

V: TRBV19
size: once
J: TRBJ2-3
D: TRBD2
DNA: TGTGCCAGTACCCCCTCATGGCGGGGGAGCACAGATACGCAGTATTTT
CDR3: CASTPSWRGSTDTQYF

V: TRBV12-3/TRBV12-4
size: .
J: TRBJ2-7
D: TRBD2
DNA: TGTGCCAGCAGTCTAGGGACTAGCGGCGGGCAGTACTTC
CDR3: CASSLGTSGGQYF

V: TRBV6-5
size: .
J: TRBJ2-3
D: .
DNA: TGTGCCAGCAGTCGGGACTGGGATACGCAGTATTTT
CDR3: CASSRDWDTQYF

V: TRBV28
size: .
J: TRBJ1-2
D: TRBD1
DNA: TGTGCCAGTACCATTGCAGGGGGCTATGGCTACACCTTC
CDR3: CASTIAGGYGYTF

V: TRBV20-1
size: .
J: TRBJ2-7
D: .
DNA: TGCAGTGCTAGTAGCGGATCCTACGAGCAGTACTTC
CDR3: CSASSGSYEQYF

V: TRBV28
size: .
J: TRBJ2-2
D: TRBD1
DNA: TGTGCCATCCCGACAGGGGTCGGGAAAAACGCCGGGGAGCTGTTTTTT
CDR3: CAIPTGVGKNAGELFF

V: TRBV2
size: .
J: TRBJ2-3
D: TRBD2
DNA: TGTGCCAGCAGTGGAGGGACTACCATTGCAGATACGCAGTATTTT
CDR3: CASSGGTTIADTQYF

V: TRBV5-6
size: .
J: TRBJ1-3
D: TRBD1
DNA: TGTGCCAGCAGCTCCCCTGGACAGGGTTTAAGCTCTGGAAACACCATATATTTT
CDR3: CASSSPGQGLSSGNTIYF

V: TRBV5-5
size: .
J: TRBJ2-1
D: TRBD1
DNA: TGTGCCAGCAGCTACCCCTCGAGGGACAGGGGCTACAATGAGCAGTTCTTC
CDR3: CASSYPSRDRGYNEQFF

V: TRBV7-9
size: .
J: TRBJ1-1
D: TRBD1
DNA: TGTGCCAGCAGCTTCGGACAGGGAAGGATGGACACTGAAGCTTTCTTT
CDR3: CASSFGQGRMDTEAFF

V: TRBV28
size: few
J: TRBJ1-4
D: .
DNA: TGTGCCAGCAGTTTCAGTCTTCTCAGGAATGAAAAACTGTTTTTT
CDR3: CASSFSLLRNEKLFF

V: TRBV7-3
size: .
J: TRBJ2-1
D: TRBD2
DNA: TGTGCCAGCAGCTCCGGGACTACTCTGTTCTTC
CDR3: CASSSGTTLFF

V: TRBV12-3/TRBV12-4
size: .
J: TRBJ1-2
D: TRBD1
DNA: TGTGCCAGCAGCCTGACAGGGAACTATGGCTACACCTTC
CDR3: CASSLTGNYGYTF

V: TRBV28
size: .
J: TRBJ1-2
D: .
DNA: TGTGCCAGCAGTTTTCCCTGGGAGTACTATGGCTACACCTTC
CDR3: CASSFPWEYYGYTF

V: TRBV6-6
size: .
J: TRBJ1-2
D: .
DNA: TGTGCCAGCAGTTATTTGGGGGGATTGGGTGGCTACACCTTC
CDR3: CASSYLGGLGGYTF

V: TRBV27
size: .
J: TRBJ2-3
D: TRBD2
DNA: TGTGCCAGCAGTCAGACTAGCGGCAGCACAGATACGCAGTATTTT
CDR3: CASSQTSGSTDTQYF

V: TRBV5-5
size: .
J: TRBJ2-5
D: .
DNA: TGTGCCAGCAGCTCCCTTGGGAGTTTGTACCAAGAGACCCAGTACTTC
CDR3: CASSSLGSLYQETQYF

V: TRBV27
size: .
J: TRBJ2-7
D: TRBD2
DNA: TGTGCCAGCAGTTTACGGGGGAGGGTAGGCTACGAGCAGTACTTC
CDR3: CASSLRGRVGYEQYF

V: TRBV28
size: .
J: TRBJ1-5
D: TRBD1
DNA: TGTGCCAGCAAAACAGGGGGGCACAATCAGCCCCAGCATTTT
CDR3: CASKTGGHNQPQHF

V: TRBV28
size: .
J: TRBJ2-1
D: .
DNA: TGTGCCAGCACCTCGGGATCCTATGAGCAGTTCTTC
CDR3: CASTSGSYEQFF

V: TRBV5-1
size: once
J: TRBJ2-7
D: .
DNA: TGCGCCAGCAGAGACACGAGCTCCTACGAGCAGTACTTC
CDR3: CASRDTSSYEQYF

V: TRBV10-3
size: once
J: TRBJ1-2
D: TRBD1
DNA: TGTGCCATCAGAGAAGGGACAGCCTATGGCTACACCTTC
CDR3: CAIREGTAYGYTF

V: TRBV28
size: .
J: TRBJ1-6
D: .
DNA: TGTGCCAGCTACAGTAAGGGAGGTTGGGATTCACCCCTCCACTTT
CDR3: CASYSKGGWDSPLHF

V: TRBV24-1
size: .
J: TRBJ2-7
D: TRBD1
DNA: TGTGCCACCAGTGACTCCGGACAGGGGGACTTGAGCGAGCAGTACTTC
CDR3: CATSDSGQGDLSEQYF

V: TRBV7-6
size: .
J: TRBJ2-7
D: .
DNA: TGTGCCAGCAGCTTAAGGGGTAGAATGGACAGCGCCTCCTACGAGCAGTACTTC
CDR3: CASSLRGRMDSASYEQYF

V: TRBV5-5
size: .
J: TRBJ2-6
D: .
DNA: TGTGCCAGCAGCCCTGGGGGGACTGGGGCCAACGTCCTGACTTTC
CDR3: CASSPGGTGANVLTF

V: TRBV7-8
size: many
J: TRBJ2-7
D: .
DNA: TGTGCCAGCAGCTTATGGGCAGAGAGCTCCTACGAGCAGTACTTC
CDR3: CASSLWAESSYEQYF

V: TRBV28
size: .
J: TRBJ1-4
D: .
DNA: TGTGCCAGCAGTTTAATTGCCCCGTTGTCAGACGGAGGTGAAAAACTGTTTTTT
CDR3: CASSLIAPLSDGGEKLFF

V: TRBV12-2
size: .
J: TRBJ2-1
D: .
DNA: TGTGCAAGTCGCTTAGGCCGGGACAGGAATATCAAGAAAAACAATGAGCAGTTCTTC
CDR3: CASRLGRDRNIKKNNEQFF

V: TRBV7-9
size: .
J: TRBJ2-7
D: .
DNA: TGTGCCAGCAGCCGGGTATCCGGGACTGACTCCTACGAGCAGTACTTC
CDR3: CASSRVSGTDSYEQYF

V: TRBV19
size: .
J: TRBJ2-2
D: .
DNA: TGTGCCAGTAGTATAGTAGGGGTGGCCGGGGAGCTGTTTTTT
CDR3: CASSIVGVAGELFF

V: TRBV14
size: .
J: TRBJ2-5
D: TRBD1
DNA: TGTGCCAGCAGCAGGACAGGGTGGCAAGAGACCCAGTACTTC
CDR3: CASSRTGWQETQYF

V: TRBV10-3
size: .
J: TRBJ1-5
D: .
DNA: TGTGCCATCAGTGAGTCGATTGCAGGGTCTAGGGCCAGCAATCAGCCCCAGCATTTT
CDR3: CAISESIAGSRASNQPQHF

V: TRBV4-1
size: .
J: TRBJ2-7
D: .
DNA: TGCGCCAGCAGCCAAGAGGATCGGGAGAGGTACGAGCAGTACTTC
CDR3: CASSQEDRERYEQYF

V: TRBV4-1
size: .
J: TRBJ2-1
D: TRBD2
DNA: TGCGCCAGCAGCCAAGAACCCCGACTAGCGGGGCCCTACAATGAGCAGTTCTTC
CDR3: CASSQEPRLAGPYNEQFF

V: TRBV28
size: .
J: TRBJ1-5
D: .
DNA: TGTGCCAGCAGGGAACGGCTGCGGGTGTGGAATCAGCCCCAGCATTTT
CDR3: CASRERLRVWNQPQHF

V: TRBV9
size: .
J: TRBJ2-2
D: .
DNA: TGTGCCAGCAGCCGTAGTGGGAACACCGGGGAGCTGTTTTTT
CDR3: CASSRSGNTGELFF

V: TRBV28
size: .
J: TRBJ2-6
D: TRBD1
DNA: TGTGCCAGCAGTTTTCGACAGGGGGCTCTTTCTGGGGCCAACGTCCTGACTTTC
CDR3: CASSFRQGALSGANVLTF

V: TRBV28
size: .
J: TRBJ1-4
D: .
DNA: TGTGCCAGCAGTTTAGGACAGAACATTGAAAAACTGTTTTTT
CDR3: CASSLGQNIEKLFF

V: TRBV5-5
size: .
J: TRBJ2-7
D: TRBD2
DNA: TGTGCCAGCAGCCCTACTAGCGGGATTACCTACGAGCAGTACTTC
CDR3: CASSPTSGITYEQYF

V: TRBV28
size: .
J: TRBJ2-1
D: TRBD2
DNA: TGTGCCAGCCTGACTAGCGGGAGGGCCTTATGGGATGAGCAGTTCTTC
CDR3: CASLTSGRALWDEQFF

V: TRBV27
size: .
J: TRBJ1-2
D: .
DNA: TGTGCCAGCAGTTTATCGGGGGGGGATGGCTACACCTTC
CDR3: CASSLSGGDGYTF

V: TRBV6-5
size: .
J: TRBJ1-1
D: .
DNA: TGTGCCAGCAGTCCCACCGGGGGGGTTCCTGAAGCTTTCTTT
CDR3: CASSPTGGVPEAFF